What follows is one T cell receptor beta chain and its context. Antigen unknown. V lost 1 base to trimming and J lost 11 bases, with 15 bases between them. Germline assignment: CDR1 MGHRA and CDR2 YSYEKL. This CDR3 region has 14 residues. Libraries were prepared by immunoSEQ multiplex PCR; TCRdb keeps only in-frame clonotypes and omits some of them. This table holds about 180,000 clones, roughly 90% found once. This record belongs to a study of T cell responses to AZD1222 COVID-19 vaccine. Study details: Combined were second doses at about 4 or about 12 weeks.

Findings of the study overall: Just 5 to 7 AZD1222 recipients were seropositive at baseline. Donors were largely white British and mainly female; clonal diversity was possibly underestimated. Once two AZD1222 doses were given, Spike-specific TCR breadth and depth went up.

Sequenced material: peripheral blood, taken on day 0 of AZD1222 vaccination. This TCR was recovered from an adult in good health. The V call is TRBV4-1, the J call TRBJ1-3, with D hard to call. CDR3 nucleotide sequence: TGCGCCAGCAGCCAAGTATTGGGGTTTGATTCCATATATTTT. Protein product: CASSQVLGFDSIYF.